This T cell receptor (beta chain) comes out of a study of beta chain features in type 1 diabetes. Notes on the study in general: Compared to healthy donors, patients appeared to have naive, central memory and Treg TCRB repertoires that were more alike.

Post-sort purity exceeded 95% for all sorted populations. Sequenced material consisted of expressed TCRB transcripts (all of the isolated RNA was reverse transcribed). Profiled with immunoSEQ multiplex PCR; TCRdb holds only in-frame clones, not every one. The sample shows 150,000 to 180,000 clones, approximately 8.1% of them seen only once. The CDR3 covers 16 residues. CDR1 is LNHDA and CDR2 is SQIVND in the germline V gene (reference sequence). Trimming took 5 bases from V and 4 from J; bases not matched to a gene: 6. Concerning this clone: Antigen unknown.

Sample: central memory CD4+ T cells from blood. The chain has TRBV19 and TRBJ1-5; 12 nucleotides agree with TRBD1. This receptor was taken from a man younger than 35 in good health. In DNA, the CDR3 is TGTGCCAGTAGTGCAGGGACAGGGGGCCAGAATCAGCCCCAGCATTTT. It translates to CASSAGTGGQNQPQHF.